This T cell receptor beta chain was sequenced for a study of blood T cell repertoires in COVID-19. Study context: Sites across the United States, Italy and Spain contributed samples from acute and convalescent COVID-19. Sources were T cells, B-cell-depleted T cells, or PBMCs; the material itself was cDNA or gDNA.

In this sample, this clone turned up once. This CDR3 has 13 residues. Germline assignment: CDR1 SQVTM and CDR2 ANQGSEA. V dropped 1 base and J dropped 1 base, with 8 bases sitting between them. Study processing details: Amplification from reference gene primers served as the basis for estimated nucleated cell counts. Sequencing used immunoSEQ multiplex PCR; TCRdb keeps in-frame clones, though not all of them. The D gene and trimming were derived from the DNA, and the V and J assignments and clone size from that table. The sample gives 110,000 or so clones, roughly 85% of which show up once; about 13% is in the top ten.

Specimen: peripheral blood. This TCR derives from a human donor in a cohort sampled during active COVID-19. The chain is built from TRBV29-1 and TRBJ2-7, with D unresolved. CDR3: CSVEGRGSYEQYF. The CDR3 region has the DNA TGCAGCGTTGAAGGCAGAGGATCCTACGAGCAGTACTTC.